Listed below are T cell receptor beta chains from one sample, sequenced in a study of T cell repertoires in cytomegalovirus infection. TCRdb re-derived calls from the reads in MiXCR, one entry per CDR3 protein. The sample includes roughly 760,000 distinct CDR3 sequences, 35% to 45% of them seen just once. Sample: PBMCs. Receptors were obtained from a human donor in good health (CMV status not recorded). Some clones in this sample may be carry-over from other donors' samples. Each CDR3 is given with its conserved first and last residue. D genes are given only for firm matches. Clone size appears in some rows only: once, few, many, or a class for an expanded clone.

J: TRBJ2-7; D: NA; size: NA; V: TRBV2; CDR3: CASSGPGTLYEQYF; DNA: TGTGCCAGCAGTGGGCCGGGGACTCTCTACGAGCAGTACTTC
J: TRBJ2-1; D: TRBD2; size: NA; V: TRBV28; CDR3: CASSASRGRSDEQFF; DNA: TGTGCCAGCAGTGCATCCCGCGGGAGGAGCGATGAGCAGTTCTTC
J: TRBJ1-2; D: TRBD1; size: NA; V: TRBV5-4; CDR3: CASSSGQGRDYGYTF; DNA: TGTGCCAGCAGCTCGGGACAGGGGAGAGACTATGGCTACACCTTC
J: TRBJ1-5; D: TRBD1; size: NA; V: TRBV7-2; CDR3: CASSLAGTGRSQPQHF; DNA: TGTGCCAGCAGCTTAGCTGGGACAGGGCGGAGTCAGCCCCAGCATTTT
J: TRBJ1-2; D: NA; size: NA; V: TRBV25-1; CDR3: CASSEKGRGALNYGYTF; DNA: TGTGCCAGCAGTGAAAAGGGGAGAGGGGCCCTTAACTATGGCTACACCTTC
J: TRBJ2-3; D: NA; size: NA; V: TRBV7-6; CDR3: CASSSLGGRKTDTQYF; DNA: TGTGCCAGCAGCTCACTAGGGGGGAGGAAGACAGATACGCAGTATTTT
J: TRBJ1-2; D: NA; size: few; V: TRBV20-1; CDR3: CSAKQGLAGYTF; DNA: TGCAGTGCTAAACAGGGTTTGGCTGGCTACACCTTC
J: TRBJ1-1; D: NA; size: many; V: TRBV7-2; CDR3: CASKTTPEAFF; DNA: TGTGCCAGTAAGACGACCCCTGAAGCTTTCTTT
J: TRBJ2-7; D: NA; size: few; V: TRBV15; CDR3: CATSRQGPYEQYF; DNA: TGTGCCACCAGCAGACAGGGCCCCTACGAGCAGTACTTC
J: TRBJ2-7; D: NA; size: few; V: TRBV28; CDR3: CASRRFGFSSYEQYF; DNA: TGTGCCAGCAGAAGGTTTGGCTTTTCCTCCTACGAGCAGTACTTC
J: TRBJ1-4; D: NA; size: few; V: TRBV12-3/TRBV12-4; CDR3: CASSLRQGGAWEKLFF; DNA: TGTGCCAGCAGTTTACGGCAGGGAGGAGCATGGGAAAAACTGTTTTTT
J: TRBJ1-4; D: NA; size: NA; V: TRBV20-1; CDR3: CSASQGTEAKLFF; DNA: TGCAGTGCTAGTCAGGGGACGGAGGCAAAACTGTTTTTT
J: TRBJ1-2; D: NA; size: NA; V: TRBV5-6; CDR3: CASSLRDQDGYTF; DNA: TGTGCCAGCAGCTTACGGGATCAGGATGGCTACACCTTC
J: TRBJ1-2; D: TRBD1; size: NA; V: TRBV19; CDR3: CASRNDRVDYGYTF; DNA: TGTGCCAGTAGGAACGACAGGGTAGACTATGGCTACACCTTC
J: TRBJ2-5; D: TRBD1; size: few; V: TRBV28; CDR3: CASSPPPGTGKETQYF; DNA: TGTGCCAGCAGTCCTCCACCCGGGACAGGGAAAGAGACCCAGTACTTC
J: TRBJ1-3; D: NA; size: NA; V: TRBV20-1; CDR3: CSASKHRLSGNTIYF; DNA: TGCAGTGCTAGTAAACACCGACTCTCTGGAAACACCATATATTTT
J: TRBJ2-7; D: NA; size: few; V: TRBV28; CDR3: CATRQLYEQYF; DNA: TGTGCCACCAGACAGCTCTACGAGCAGTACTTC
J: TRBJ1-1; D: NA; size: once; V: TRBV4-1; CDR3: CASSPPGDGSEAFF; DNA: TGCGCCAGCAGCCCCCCCGGGGACGGGAGTGAAGCTTTCTTT
J: TRBJ1-2; D: NA; size: NA; V: TRBV28; CDR3: CASRGAQRRGYTF; DNA: TGTGCCAGCCGGGGGGCCCAGCGGAGGGGCTACACCTTC
J: TRBJ2-1; D: NA; size: NA; V: TRBV7-2; CDR3: CASSTTGAQQFF; DNA: TGTGCCAGCAGCACCACCGGGGCCCAGCAGTTCTTC
J: TRBJ2-7; D: NA; size: few; V: TRBV2; CDR3: CASRNRAGNYEQYF; DNA: TGTGCCAGCAGGAACAGGGCGGGGAACTACGAGCAGTACTTC
J: TRBJ2-1; D: TRBD1; size: few; V: TRBV7-2; CDR3: CASSLRAWGQGDNEQFF; DNA: TGTGCCAGCAGCCTTAGGGCTTGGGGGCAGGGGGACAATGAGCAGTTCTTC
J: TRBJ2-7; D: NA; size: NA; V: TRBV12-3/TRBV12-4; CDR3: CASSLAGGIILQEQYF; DNA: TGTGCCAGCAGTTTAGCGGGAGGAATTATACTACAAGAGCAGTACTTC